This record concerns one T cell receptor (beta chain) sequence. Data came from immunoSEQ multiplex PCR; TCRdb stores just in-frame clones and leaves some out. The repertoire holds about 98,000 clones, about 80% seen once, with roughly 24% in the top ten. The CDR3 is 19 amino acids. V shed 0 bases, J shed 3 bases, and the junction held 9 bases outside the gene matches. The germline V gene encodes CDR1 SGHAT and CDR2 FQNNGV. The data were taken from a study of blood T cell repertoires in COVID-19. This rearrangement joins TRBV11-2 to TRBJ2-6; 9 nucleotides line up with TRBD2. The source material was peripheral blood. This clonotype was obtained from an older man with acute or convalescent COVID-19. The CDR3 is CASSLESGGRAGGANVLTF. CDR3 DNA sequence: TGTGCCAGCAGCTTAGAGTCGGGCGGGAGGGCCGGTGGGGCCAACGTCCTGACTTTC.